Shown below are 20 T cell receptor beta chains from a single sample sequenced in a study of graft-versus-host responses after intestinal transplantation. Method: immunoSEQ multiplex PCR; TCRdb's copy keeps in-frame clones and lacks some. The sample shows tens of thousands of clones, 94% of them seen only once. The material was PBMCs, obtained 156 days after intestinal transplant. The receptor set was obtained from a human patient who received an intestinal transplant, so some T cells may come from the graft donor.

This chain connects TRBV6-1 to TRBJ1-5; tentative D call: TRBD1 (6 bases). Germline CDR1 reads MNHNS; CDR2 reads SASEGT. The CDR3 spans 14 residues. V was clipped by 8 bases and J by 0 bases, with 11 bases between them. In DNA form, the CDR3 reads TGTGCCAGCTCCGGGACATATAGCAATCAGCCCCAGCATTTT. Translated: CASSGTYSNQPQHF.

This chain joins TRBV28 and TRBJ1-3; D unresolved. The CDR3 length is 14 residues. Germline CDR1 is MDHEN and CDR2 is SYDVKM. The V and J ends lost 4 bases and 0 bases respectively, with 7 bases between them. CDR3 DNA: TGTGCCAGCAGTTGGAGGAGCTCTGGAAACACCATATATTTT. Amino acid sequence: CASSWRSSGNTIYF.

V and J are TRBV11-2 and TRBJ2-1; tentatively, D is TRBD2 (6 bases). Germline V gives CDR1 SGHAT, CDR2 FQNNGV. V lost 6 bases and J 8 bases, leaving 20 bases between the germline ends. The CDR3 extends over 15 amino acids. The CDR3, as DNA: TGTGCCAGCAGTTCGCGGGGAGCGTTGTTCGATGAGCAGTTCTTC. As protein: CASSSRGALFDEQFF.

The chain couples TRBV27 to TRBJ1-1, with 7 bases identical to TRBD1. Looked up from germline, CDR1 is MNHEY and CDR2 is SMNVEV (reference sequence). Losses at the gene ends were 2 bases for V and 3 bases for J; bases not matched to a gene: 6. The CDR3 sequence is 15 residues long. The CDR3, as DNA: TGTGCCAGCAGTTTAATACAGGGGAGGGACACTGAAGCTTTCTTT. Amino acids: CASSLIQGRDTEAFF.

J is TRBJ2-2 and V is TRBV15; perhaps TRBD2 as D (5 bases). V shed 3 bases and J shed 8 bases, with 10 bases lying between them. Germline V gene sequence: CDR1 LNHNV, CDR2 YYDKDF (reference sequence). The CDR3 extends over 13 amino acids. The CDR3 reads CATSSSGWGELFF. For the CDR3, the DNA is TGTGCCACCAGCAGTTCGGGGTGGGGGGAGCTGTTTTTT.

The rearrangement links TRBV13 to TRBJ1-1; D is unresolved. The germline V and J ends were trimmed by 4 bases and 0 bases, with 12 bases remaining between them. The germline V gene has CDR1 PRHDT and CDR2 FYEKMQ (reference sequence). The CDR3 spans 15 residues. Here the CDR3 DNA reads TGTGCCAGCAGCTCTGACGACGAAATGAACACTGAAGCTTTCTTT. Protein: CASSSDDEMNTEAFF.

The chain recombines TRBV7-2 with TRBJ1-2; the match to TRBD1 covers 9 bases. The CDR3 is 14 residues long. Germline assignment: CDR1 SGHTA and CDR2 FQGNSA. V lost 5 bases, J lost 4 bases, and 5 bases stayed unmatched. CDR3 DNA sequence: TGTGCCAGCAGCGCTAGGACAGGGGCCTATGGCTACACCTTC. This encodes CASSARTGAYGYTF.

The CDR3 protein is CASSAAIDRYTPKPYEQYF. The CDR3 nucleotides are TGTGCCAGCAGCGCGGCTATCGACCGCTACACTCCAAAACCCTACGAGCAGTACTTC. The chain uses TRBV7-9 and TRBJ2-7; D remains unclear. Trimming removed 5 bases at V and 2 bases at J, with 28 bases between. Germline loops: CDR1 SEHNR, CDR2 FQNEAQ (reference sequence). The CDR3 is made up of 19 amino acids. The full variable domain, in which reference TRBV7-9 and TRBJ2-7 provide the parts outside the CDR3, is DTGVSQNPRHKITKRGQNVTFRCDPISEHNRLYWYRQTLGQGPEFLTYFQNEAQLEKSRLLSDRFSAERPKGSFSTLEIQRTEQGDSAMYLCASSAAIDRYTPKPYEQYFGPGTRLTVT.

This chain uses TRBV6-6 with TRBJ2-7; 8 nucleotides match TRBD1. CDR3 length equals 16 residues. Germline CDR1 MNHNY, CDR2 SVGAGI (reference sequence). The ends lost 2 bases at V and 3 bases at J; junction bases unmatched: 9. For the CDR3, the DNA is TGTGCCAGCAGTTACCCTACCGGGACAGGAGGCTACGAGCAGTACTTC. Translated, it gives CASSYPTGTGGYEQYF.

This chain connects TRBV27 to TRBJ2-5, with D perhaps matching TRBD2 (6 bases). The better agreement between TRBJ2-7 and the DNA end casts doubt on the J call. The CDR3 is 15 residues long. Germline-derived CDR1 and CDR2 are MNHEY and SMNVEV (reference sequence). The CDR3 bases are TGTGCCAGCGCGGGGACCCAGCTAAGAGACTACGAGCAGTACTTC. This translates into CASAGTQLRDYEQYF.

The chain is built from TRBV18 and TRBJ1-1; no reliable D call. CDR1 is KGHSH and CDR2 is LQKENI in the germline V gene. Trimming left V 3 bases short and J 1 base short, with 9 bases between. The CDR3 is made up of 14 amino acids. CDR3 in amino acids: CASSPLSGNTEAFF. CDR3 nucleotides: TGTGCCAGCTCACCCCTATCGGGGAACACTGAAGCTTTCTTT.

This chain links TRBV7-2 with TRBJ2-3; D is unresolved. Trimming cost V 1 base and J 2 bases, with 10 bases left between them. CDR1 is SGHTA and CDR2 is FQGNSA in the germline V gene. The CDR3 length is 15 residues. The CDR3: CASSLGTPPTDTQYF. In DNA form, the CDR3 reads TGTGCCAGCAGCTTAGGAACCCCTCCCACAGATACGCAGTATTTT.

V is TRBV27 and J is TRBJ2-3; D gene ambiguous. CDR3 size: 16 residues. The germline V gene has CDR1 MNHEY and CDR2 SMNVEV (reference sequence). V was cut by 3 bases and J by 2 bases, with 15 bases left in between. The CDR3 nucleotides read TGTGCCAGCAGTTTTTCGGCCCACAGTTACACAGATACGCAGTATTTT. Translating gives CASSFSAHSYTDTQYF.

The V call is TRBV6-5, the J call TRBJ1-2; D is perhaps TRBD1 (5 bases). Germline CDR1 and CDR2: MNHEY and SVGAGI. Trimming stripped 4 bases from V and 2 bases from J, with 8 bases between. The CDR3 totals 13 residues. The CDR3 nucleotides are TGTGCCAGCAGTTTCGGACAAAACTATGGCTACACCTTC. Protein sequence: CASSFGQNYGYTF.

This chain connects TRBV6-7 to TRBJ1-1; 11 bases agree with TRBD1. TRBV6-7 counts as an open reading frame of uncertain function. The CDR3 length is 19 residues. V was pared by 2 bases and J by 4 bases, with 15 bases of the junction left unmatched. The CDR3 here is CASSYRTGGTTEALTEAFF. CDR3 nucleotides: TGTGCCAGCAGTTACCGGACAGGGGGCACCACCGAAGCCCTCACTGAAGCTTTCTTT.

The chain is built from TRBV10-2 and TRBJ2-7; D gene ambiguous. The CDR3 is 12 residues long. Germline CDR1 reads WSHSY; CDR2 reads SAAADI. V lost 3 bases, J lost 5 bases, and 8 bases lay in between. CDR3 in amino acids: CASSDIRHEQYF. Here the CDR3 DNA reads TGCGCCAGCAGTGACATTCGGCACGAGCAGTACTTC.

The J gene is TRBJ2-2, the V gene TRBV6-5; TRBD1 is a possible D gene (5 bases). V lost 5 bases and J 2 bases, leaving 12 bases between the germline ends. Germline V gives CDR1 MNHEY, CDR2 SVGAGI. This CDR3 region has 15 residues. This chain's CDR3 is CASSQQDRNTGELFF. The DNA of the CDR3 is TGTGCCAGCAGTCAGCAAGACAGAAACACCGGGGAGCTGTTTTTT.

This sequence joins TRBV21-1 and TRBJ2-7. TRBV21-1 is a pseudogene segment. The CDR3 extends over 15 amino acids. The CDR3, as DNA: TGTGCCAGCAGGGTAAGCGCGGGACACGGCTACGAGCAGTACTTC. Translated: CASRVSAGHGYEQYF.

The chain is built from TRBV4-1 and TRBJ1-1, with D possibly TRBD1 on 5 matching bases. The CDR3 extends over 15 amino acids. Trimming pared 8 bases from V and 0 bases from J, leaving 16 bases between. Germline V CDR1 and CDR2: MGHRA, YSYEKL. CDR3 residues: CASGRGGGMNTEAFF. The DNA of the CDR3 is TGCGCCAGCGGGAGGGGCGGGGGAATGAACACTGAAGCTTTCTTT.

The chain links TRBV5-1 to TRBJ1-1; D gene ambiguous. This CDR3 has 13 residues. Trimming removed 1 base at V and 0 bases at J, with 4 bases between. Per the germline V gene, CDR1 is SGHRS and CDR2 is YFSETQ. The CDR3 nucleotides are TGCGCCAGCAGCTTGCAAATGAACACTGAAGCTTTCTTT. It specifies CASSLQMNTEAFF.